Presented here are 6 T cell receptor beta chains from one specimen sequenced in a study of control samples from healthy donors and cancer patients. Clones were sequenced by immunoSEQ multiplex PCR, and TCRdb holds only the in-frame ones, with some missing. The data contain 89,000 or so clones, around 87% of them singletons. Sequenced material: blood. The receptor source for this set is a man aged 50 or older in good health.

The chain employs TRBV4-1 and TRBJ1-3; 12 bases match TRBD1. The ends lost 1 base at V and 0 bases at J; junction bases unmatched: 10. Germline V lookup: CDR1 MGHRA, CDR2 YSYEKL. CDR3 length: 20 amino acids. For the CDR3, the DNA is TGCGCCAGCAGCCAAGTCCCCGGGACAGGGGGCCCGAGCTCTGGAAACACCATATATTTT. Protein sequence: CASSQVPGTGGPSSGNTIYF.

The rearrangement links TRBV4-2 to TRBJ2-2, with TRBD2 matching over 12 bases. The CDR3 consists of 16 residues. Germline loops: CDR1 LGHNA, CDR2 YNFKEQ. Trimming cost V 4 bases and J 3 bases; bases outside gene matches: 3. The CDR3 loop is CASSPSGGADTGELFF. DNA for the CDR3: TGTGCCAGCAGCCCTAGCGGGGGGGCTGACACCGGGGAGCTGTTTTTT.

The V and J genes are TRBV19 and TRBJ2-3; 7 nucleotides agree with TRBD1. CDR3 length: 13 amino acids. Germline V lookup: CDR1 LNHDA, CDR2 SQIVND (reference sequence). Trimming took 5 bases from V and 3 from J; bases not matched to a gene: 2. CDR3 sequence: CASSQGVTDTQYF. CDR3 nucleotides: TGTGCCAGTAGTCAGGGGGTAACAGATACGCAGTATTTT.

The rearrangement uses TRBV20-1 and TRBJ1-1, with D possibly being TRBD1 (5 bases). CDR1 is DFQATT, CDR2 SNEGSKA, per germline (reference sequence). With 3 bases removed from V and 5 bases from J, the gap between germline ends came to 16 bases. CDR3 size: 14 residues. CDR3 DNA sequence: TGCAGTGCTAGTGGCCTGGCAGGGCGGACTGAAGCTTTCTTT. This gives the protein CSASGLAGRTEAFF.

V usage is TRBV5-1 and J usage is TRBJ1-3; no clear D. The V end lost 1 base, the J end lost 8 bases, and 10 bases lay between the germline ends. Germline loops: CDR1 SGHRS, CDR2 YFSETQ. The CDR3 covers 13 residues. CDR3: CASSLKLGDTIYF. As DNA, the CDR3 is TGCGCCAGCAGCTTGAAATTAGGAGACACCATATATTTT.

This rearrangement joins TRBV19 to TRBJ1-1; 7 positions agree with TRBD1. CDR3 length: 14 amino acids. The germline V gene has CDR1 LNHDA and CDR2 SQIVND (reference sequence). J gave up 0 bases and V 9 bases, and 7 bases lay outside the gene matches. The CDR3 region has the DNA TGTGCCAGCCGACAGGGAGGCATGAACACTGAAGCTTTCTTT. This sequence encodes CASRQGGMNTEAFF. Complete variable domain (other parts from reference TRBV19 and TRBJ1-1): DGGITQSPKYLFRKEGQNVTLSCEQNLNHDAMYWYRQDPGQGLRLIYYSQIVNDFQKGDIAEGYSVSREKKESFPLTVTSAQKNPTAFYLCASRQGGMNTEAFFGQGTRLTVV.